This TCR beta chain was sequenced for a study of identical twins. Whole-study findings and limits: Modeled out-of-frame TCR alpha sharing in monozygotic twins fell below observed levels. Cord blood's abundant beta clonotypes had fewer insertions, unlike memory repertoires.

With regard to this clonotype: Its specificity is unknown.

Template switching introduced a universal primer site, and the cDNA bore unique molecular identifiers. In TCRdb, the 5' RACE reads were re-called with MiXCR into one record per CDR3 protein. Of around 1.7 million distinct CDR3 sequences in the sample, about 31% are singletons; the top ten hold approximately 0.25%. This TCR was recovered from a newborn girl in good health. Sequencing was carried out using cord blood.

The DNA of the CDR3 is TGTGCCACCCAAGACAGGGACAATGAGCAGTACTTC. This codes for CATQDRDNEQYF. The V gene is TRBV24-1, the J gene TRBJ2-7, with 7 bases lining up with TRBD1. Unmatched junction bases numbered 8, after V lost 9 bases and J lost 7 bases. Germline CDR1 reads KGHDR; CDR2 reads SFDVKD. This CDR3 comprises 12 residues.